This T cell receptor beta chain originates from a study of blood T cells in healthy people across ages. Combining a sample-barcoded 5' primer with a J-beta primer mix, a second PCR ran for about 6 to 12 cycles. MiXCR was run by TCRdb on the 5' RACE reads, yielding one entry per CDR3 protein. The sample holds about 1.4 million distinct CDR3 sequences; 59% are singletons and the top ten take over 5%. The sample consisted of blood. The sequence was obtained from a man between 18 and 35 years old in good health.

The chain's CDR3 is CASKITALLKHTQYF. The DNA of the CDR3 is TGTGCCAGCAAAATTACGGCCCTCCTTAAACATACGCAGTATTTT. The chain carries TRBV6-5 and TRBJ2-3; D unresolved. This CDR3 has 15 residues. The germline CDR1 and CDR2 sequences are MNHEY and SVGAGI. V lost 7 bases and J lost 7, with 21 bases in between.